This T cell receptor beta chain was recovered during a study of STAT5B mutations in CD4+ large granular lymphocyte leukemia. Findings and limits, study-wide: Approximately 25% of private leukemic clonotypes occurred rarely in other patients' non-leukemic repertoires.

In the case of this clone: Antigen: not known.

The assay was immunoSEQ multiplex PCR, and TCRdb's table has in-frame clones only and misses some. Counted here are tens of thousands of clones, approximately 69% occurring once; the ten biggest clones make up about 3%. The CDR3 consists of 12 residues. CDR1 SGHRS and CDR2 YFSETQ come from the germline V gene. Trimming shortened V by 4 bases and J by 5 bases, and 8 bases separated the two germline ends. The gene calls are TRBV5-1 and TRBJ2-3; D gene unclear. The receptor comes from a human donor in good health. Sequencing was performed on CD4+ T cells from blood buffy coats. CDR3 sequence reads: CASSARGDTQYF. The CDR3 DNA follows: TGCGCCAGCAGCGCCCGAGGAGATACGCAGTATTTT.